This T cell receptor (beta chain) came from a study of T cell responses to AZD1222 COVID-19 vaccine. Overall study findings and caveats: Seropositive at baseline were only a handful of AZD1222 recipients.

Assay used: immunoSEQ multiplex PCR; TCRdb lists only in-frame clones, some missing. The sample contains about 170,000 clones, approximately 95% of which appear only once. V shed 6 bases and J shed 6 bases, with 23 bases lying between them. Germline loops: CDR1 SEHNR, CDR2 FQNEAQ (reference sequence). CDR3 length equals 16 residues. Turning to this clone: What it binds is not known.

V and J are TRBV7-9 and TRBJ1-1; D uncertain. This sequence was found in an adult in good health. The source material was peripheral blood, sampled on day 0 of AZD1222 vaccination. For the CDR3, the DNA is TGTGCCAGCAGGTCCACCACCGGGAAATTAGTCTCTGAAGCTTTCTTT. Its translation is CASRSTTGKLVSEAFF. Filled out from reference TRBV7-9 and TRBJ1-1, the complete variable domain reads DTGVSQNPRHKITKRGQNVTFRCDPISEHNRLYWYRQTLGQGPEFLTYFQNEAQLEKSRLLSDRFSAERPKGSFSTLEIQRTEQGDSAMYLCASRSTTGKLVSEAFFGQGTRLTVV.